A selection of T cell receptor beta chains follows, all from one sample in a study of metastatic and nonmetastatic thyroid tumors. TCRdb re-clonotyped the PCR reads via MiXCR. The sample holds about 18,000 clones, under 30% seen once. Sequencing was carried out using tumor tissue. The receptors derive from a female donor with papillary thyroid cancer or a benign thyroid nodule (not recorded which). Some clones in this sample may be carry-over from other donors' samples. CDR3s include the opening cysteine and the closing phenylalanine or tryptophan. D genes are given only for firm matches. Expanded clones get a size class; other rows say once, few or many, or leave the size out.

NA	TRBV2	NA	TRBJ1-1	CASSERGQKNTEAFF	TGTGCCAGCAGCGAACGCGGACAGAAGAACACTGAAGCTTTCTTT
NA	TRBV20-1	NA	TRBJ2-7	CSASHSNTYEQYF	TGCAGTGCTAGTCACAGTAATACCTACGAGCAGTACTTC
medium-sized	TRBV9	TRBD1	TRBJ1-2	CASTTGGDGYTF	TGTGCCAGCACAACAGGGGGCGATGGCTACACCTTC
few	TRBV10-3	NA	TRBJ2-3	CAIRESGAREDTQYF	TGTGCCATCAGGGAATCAGGGGCGAGAGAAGATACGCAGTATTTT
NA	TRBV30	NA	TRBJ2-1	CAWGTYEQFF	TGTGCCTGGGGGACCTATGAGCAGTTCTTC
few	TRBV27	TRBD2	TRBJ2-1	CASTQRAGGVVYEQFF	TGTGCCAGCACCCAAAGGGCGGGGGGGGTCGTCTATGAGCAGTTCTTC
NA	TRBV6-1	NA	TRBJ2-1	CASSTTRYNEQFF	TGTGCCAGCAGTACCACCCGTTACAATGAGCAGTTCTTC
NA	TRBV5-1	NA	TRBJ1-2	CASSGRSGYTF	TGCGCCAGCAGTGGGAGGTCTGGCTACACCTTC
NA	TRBV30	NA	TRBJ1-2	CAWSPVGDYGYTF	TGTGCCTGGAGTCCAGTAGGCGACTATGGCTACACCTTC
NA	TRBV27	NA	TRBJ2-1	CASSLSDSAGNGQFF	TGTGCCAGCAGTTTATCGGATAGTGCTGGGAATGGGCAGTTCTTC
hyperexpanded	TRBV19	NA	TRBJ2-7	CASRPGAGSSYEQYF	TGTGCCAGTAGACCGGGGGCTGGAAGCTCCTACGAGCAGTACTTC
medium-sized	TRBV27	NA	TRBJ1-1	CASSLEGLSTEAFF	TGTGCCAGCAGCCTAGAAGGCCTCTCCACTGAAGCTTTCTTT
many	TRBV5-1	NA	TRBJ2-3	CASSLDRSTDTQYF	TGCGCCAGCAGCTTGGACAGGTCCACAGATACGCAGTATTTT
NA	TRBV7-8	NA	TRBJ1-2	CASSTTGPYGYTF	TGTGCCAGCAGTACAACGGGACCCTATGGCTACACCTTC
once	TRBV15	TRBD1	TRBJ1-1	CATNPWIPGQINTEAFF	TGTGCCACCAACCCTTGGATCCCGGGACAGATCAACACTGAAGCTTTCTTT
NA	TRBV24-1	TRBD1	TRBJ2-2	CATSDHDRVTGELFF	TGTGCCACCAGTGATCATGACAGGGTAACCGGGGAGCTGTTTTTT
NA	TRBV11-2	TRBD2	TRBJ2-3	CASRNGLALVSGADTQYF	TGTGCCAGCAGAAATGGACTAGCACTCGTAAGTGGCGCAGATACGCAGTATTTT
NA	TRBV10-2	NA	TRBJ1-6	CASRLPNSPLHF	TGCGCCAGCAGACTACCAAATTCACCCCTCCACTTT
few	TRBV6-1	NA	TRBJ1-2	CASSQVGQGMYGYTF	TGTGCCAGCAGCCAAGTTGGGCAGGGGATGTATGGCTACACCTTC
few	TRBV6-5	TRBD2	TRBJ2-7	CASSYSSGSPYEQYF	TGTGCCAGCAGTTATTCTAGCGGGAGCCCCTACGAGCAGTACTTC
many	TRBV4-3	NA	TRBJ2-6	CASSPAGSHSGANVLTF	TGCGCCAGCAGCCCAGCTGGGTCTCACTCTGGGGCCAACGTCCTGACTTTC
few	TRBV28	TRBD1	TRBJ1-2	CASSVTGGRYGYTF	TGTGCCAGCAGTGTGACAGGGGGCCGATATGGCTACACCTTC
many	TRBV7-3	TRBD1	TRBJ2-2	CASSLTKEGTGRNTGELFF	TGTGCCAGCAGCTTAACGAAGGAGGGGACAGGGCGAAACACCGGGGAGCTGTTTTTT
NA	TRBV20-1	NA	TRBJ2-7	CSLEDRNSYEQYF	TGCAGTCTGGAAGACAGGAATTCCTACGAGCAGTACTTC
NA	TRBV14	NA	TRBJ2-3	CASSQVPPAPRTDTQYF	TGTGCCAGCAGCCAAGTCCCCCCAGCCCCCCGCACAGATACGCAGTATTTT
NA	TRBV15	NA	TRBJ2-7	CATSSQEPPYEQYF	TGTGCCACCAGCAGCCAGGAACCCCCCTACGAGCAGTACTTC
NA	TRBV5-1	NA	TRBJ1-2	CASSLEANYGYTF	TGCGCCAGCAGCTTGGAAGCTAACTATGGCTACACCTTC
NA	TRBV5-1	NA	TRBJ2-1	CASSLEGRSNEQFF	TGCGCCAGCAGCTTGGAGGGACGGAGCAATGAGCAGTTCTTC
medium-sized	TRBV6-1	NA	TRBJ2-3	CASIWSPTDTQYF	TGTGCCAGCATTTGGTCCCCGACAGATACGCAGTATTTT
once	TRBV11-1	NA	TRBJ2-1	CASSAQSSYNEQFF	TGTGCCAGCAGCGCCCAGAGCTCCTACAATGAGCAGTTCTTC
many	TRBV5-1	TRBD1	TRBJ2-3	CASSPEQGARSDTQYF	TGCGCCAGCAGCCCCGAACAGGGGGCACGGTCAGATACGCAGTATTTT
NA	TRBV5-1	NA	TRBJ1-1	CASSLGAGNTEAFF	TGCGCCAGCAGCTTGGGGGCCGGGAACACTGAAGCTTTCTTT
medium-sized	TRBV6-1	NA	TRBJ2-2	CASMWRDGRTGELFF	TGTGCCAGCATGTGGAGGGACGGTCGCACCGGGGAGCTGTTTTTT
NA	TRBV11-2	NA	TRBJ2-3	CASSPAAASTDTQYF	TGTGCCAGCAGCCCAGCCGCAGCTAGCACAGATACGCAGTATTTT